This TCR beta chain derives from a study of beta chain features in type 1 diabetes. For the study at large: Sorted cell examination encompassed 85 million to 140 million cells across all samples. Study outcomes and limitations: Researchers report that Type 1 diabetes patients had moderately but significantly shorter TCRB CDR3s across all four CD4+ subsets. TCRB rearrangement may or may not be influenced by HLA type; here this remained unresolved. Within the patient group, naive, central memory and Treg TCRB repertoires appeared more similar to each other than within healthy donors.

The CDR3 spans 14 residues. V dropped 0 bases and J dropped 5 bases, with 11 bases sitting between them. Germline V lookup: CDR1 SGHDT, CDR2 YYEEEE. This clone was found a few times. Its antigen is still unknown. Reverse transcribing all isolated RNA meant expressed TCRB transcripts were sequenced. The protocol was immunoSEQ multiplex PCR, while the TCRdb copy is restricted to in-frame clones and leaves out a portion. The data contain 600,000 to 750,000 clones, about an eighth of them singletons. The specimen sequenced was naive CD4+ T cells from blood. This TCR came from a man aged 25 to 45 with type 1 diabetes. This chain joins TRBV5-6 and TRBJ2-5; D might be TRBD1 (6 bases). This CDR3 reads CASSLVGTRETQYF. The CDR3, as DNA: TGTGCCAGCAGCTTGGTTGGGACACGGGAGACCCAGTACTTC.